This T cell receptor beta chain was identified during a study of OX40 agonist ivuxolimab in advanced cancers. For the study at large: Ivuxolimab, which patients received intravenously every 2 weeks, was dosed at 0.01 to 10 mg/kg. Participants could have had prior anti-PD-1, anti-PD-L1 or anti-CTLA-4 therapy, and approximately 40% had some.

The trim removed 4 bases at V and 4 bases at J, leaving 14 bases unmatched. This CDR3 contains 18 residues. From germline, CDR1 is LGHNA and CDR2 YNFKEQ. Worth noting for this clone: Its specificity is unknown.

Study results and limitations: Antigen specificity was not determined for the expanded peripheral T cells. The mean number of expanded clones was higher in CD8+ T cells than in CD4+.

The data were produced by immunoSEQ multiplex PCR, yet TCRdb's version contains in-frame clones alone and is incomplete. The sample carries over 70,000 clones, approximately 87% recorded once. J is TRBJ2-5 and V is TRBV4-2, with TRBD2 matching 11 bases. The source is an adult with an advanced solid tumor such as melanoma, head and neck, liver or kidney cancer. Material: CD4+ or CD8+ T cells sorted from blood, obtained in a trial of the OX40 agonist ivuxolimab. DNA of the CDR3: TGTGCCAGCAGCCGGGACGGTAGCGGGGGGGCCGGGATAGAGACCCAGTACTTC. It codes for CASSRDGSGGAGIETQYF.